This paragraph reports one T cell receptor beta chain. This clone's antigen is unknown. It has no much larger one-base neighbor in the sample; base qualities were not kept. The data belong to a study of cytomegalovirus exposure and HLA in healthy donors (dated by TCRdb to the late 2010s). A note on the overall study: A later analysis indicated that the 90 to 150 validation repertoires were generated on the platform also employed for the approximately 700 repertoires of the first cohort. The study combined high-throughput TCR immunosequencing, statistical association of individual TCRs with disease status, and machine learning to predict cytomegalovirus infection status. The study was designed to test whether signatures of past pathogen exposure could be identified by cataloging public T cell receptors. Along with the approximately 700-subject first cohort, a separate validation cohort of around 110 different subjects was used.

Study-level results and caveats: Cytomegalovirus status was reported to be diagnosed by the classifier with high specificity and sensitivity in both the original and validation cohorts. Of the cluster scores, roughly 95% were above 0 in a later analysis, which found that TCRs clustered in the first cohort also tended to co-occur in the 90 to 150 validation repertoires. While some public TCRs were present in many individuals, most TCR sequences turned up only very rarely across donors. In vitro tests confirmed that a few of the cytomegalovirus-associated TCR beta chains recognize cytomegalovirus antigens. The study listed 164 TCR beta chains as associated with cytomegalovirus. All 120 or so repertoires were used to score co-occurrence in the validation cohort in a later analysis, because that analysis had no HLA typing for the cohort. The authors suggested that the approach could potentially be extended to other disease states and immunological phenotypes.

Libraries were made using the immunoSEQ multiplex PCR assay. Per the original workflow: To diagnose cytomegalovirus status from the catalog of TCR beta chain sequences, a statistical classification framework was built. Drawn from immuneACCESS, this table holds only the in-frame rearrangements with V and J called that TCRdb kept. Clones are partly lost; checked studies trace under half to an unresolved V gene and leave the rest unexplained. V and J calls and clone size follow that table, whereas D and trimming were derived from the DNA. The sample includes roughly 120,000 clones, with around nine tenths observed a single time. 1.5% to 2% of the sample goes to the ten largest clones. The donors belonged to the validation cohort of about 120 subjects, which was separate from the roughly 670-subject first cohort. Inclusive of the bounding cysteine and phenylalanine, the CDR3 is 20 residues long. Left in the record is the CDR3 DNA by itself, 60 bases read in frame from the first base. Sequences LGHNA (CDR1) and YNFKEQ (CDR2) are obtained from the germline V gene. From V the trimming removes 0 bases and from J it removes 4 bases, while the gene matches leave 12 bases of the junction unaccounted for.

The sequenced sample consisted of PBMCs. Recombination linked TRBV4-2 to TRBJ2-3; 14 middle bases align to TRBD2. The receptor comes from a young woman in good health and CMV-seronegative. Here the CDR3 is given as CASSQDQGTSGGYPPDTQYF. The DNA sequence follows: TGTGCCAGCAGCCAAGATCAGGGGACTAGCGGGGGTTACCCTCCAGATACGCAGTATTTT.